This T cell receptor (beta chain) was obtained from a study of blood T cell repertoires in COVID-19. Germline loops: CDR1 MNHEY, CDR2 SVGAGI. Germline trimming cut 8 bases from V and 12 bases from J; bases unmatched to any gene: 9. This CDR3 is 14 amino acids long. Original data processing: Amplification with reference gene primers provided the estimates of nucleated cell counts. Assay used: immunoSEQ multiplex PCR; TCRdb lists only in-frame clones, some missing. V, J and clone size reflect that table, while D and trimming were determined from the DNA. The sample gives over 250,000 clones, roughly 92% of which show up once; 2% to 2.5% is in the top ten.

The chain carries TRBV6-5 and TRBJ2-1, with 14 positions matching TRBD2. The TCR sequence derives from a woman in her twenties or thirties with COVID-19, enrolled during active disease. Sequencing was performed on peripheral blood. The CDR3, as DNA: TGTGCCAGCCTCGGACTAGCGGGAGGAATGGTGCAGTTCTTC. Amino acids: CASLGLAGGMVQFF.